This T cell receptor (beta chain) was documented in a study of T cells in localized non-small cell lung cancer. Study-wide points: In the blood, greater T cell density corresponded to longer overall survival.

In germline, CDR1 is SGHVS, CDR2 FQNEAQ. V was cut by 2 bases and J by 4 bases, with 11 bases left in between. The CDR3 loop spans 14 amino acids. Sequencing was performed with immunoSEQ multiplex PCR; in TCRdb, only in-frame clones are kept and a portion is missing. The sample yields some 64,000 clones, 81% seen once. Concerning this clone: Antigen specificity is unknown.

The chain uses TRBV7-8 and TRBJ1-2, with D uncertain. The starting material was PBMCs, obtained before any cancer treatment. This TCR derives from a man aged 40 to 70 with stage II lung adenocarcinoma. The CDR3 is CASSLSSVGYGYTF. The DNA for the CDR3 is TGTGCCAGCAGCTTAAGCTCCGTCGGCTATGGCTACACCTTC.